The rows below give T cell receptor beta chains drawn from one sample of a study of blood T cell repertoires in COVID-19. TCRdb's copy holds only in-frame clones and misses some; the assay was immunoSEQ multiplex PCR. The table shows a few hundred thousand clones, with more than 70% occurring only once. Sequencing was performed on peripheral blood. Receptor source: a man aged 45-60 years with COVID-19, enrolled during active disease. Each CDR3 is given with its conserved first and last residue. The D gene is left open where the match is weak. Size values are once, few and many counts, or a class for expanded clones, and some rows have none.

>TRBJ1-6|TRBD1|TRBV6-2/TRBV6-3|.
CASSYRGTGTNSPLHF
TGTGCCAGCAGTTACCGCGGGACAGGCACAAATTCACCCCTCCACTTT
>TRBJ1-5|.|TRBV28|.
CASSWTEGQPQHF
TGTGCCAGCAGTTGGACAGAGGGCCAGCCCCAGCATTTT
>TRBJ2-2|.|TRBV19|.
CASRTVAGAGELFF
TGTGCCAGTAGGACGGTCGCGGGCGCCGGGGAGCTGTTTTTT
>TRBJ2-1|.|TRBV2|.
CASSRESTGFGNEQFF
TGTGCCAGCAGTAGGGAGTCCACAGGGTTTGGCAATGAGCAGTTCTTC
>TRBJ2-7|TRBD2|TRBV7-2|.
CASREGLAGAYEQYF
TGTGCCAGCAGGGAGGGACTAGCGGGGGCCTACGAGCAGTACTTC
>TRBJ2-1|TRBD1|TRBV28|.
CASSSGTGYVNEQFF
TGTGCCAGCAGTTCTGGGACAGGGTATGTCAATGAGCAGTTCTTC
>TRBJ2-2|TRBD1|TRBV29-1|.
CSAAVDRRNTGELFF
TGCAGCGCCGCGGTGGACAGGAGAAACACCGGGGAGCTGTTTTTT
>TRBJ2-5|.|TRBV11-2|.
CASSLLIGETQYF
TGTGCCAGCAGCTTATTGATCGGAGAGACCCAGTACTTC
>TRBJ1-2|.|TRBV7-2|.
CASSLEDSRQRIYGYTF
TGTGCCAGCAGCTTAGAGGACAGCCGACAAAGAATCTATGGCTACACCTTC
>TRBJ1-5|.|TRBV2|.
CASSSGVPNQPQHF
TGTGCCAGCAGCTCAGGGGTTCCCAATCAGCCCCAGCATTTT
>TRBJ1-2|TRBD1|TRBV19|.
CASEGQGEYGYTF
TGTGCCAGTGAGGGACAGGGAGAATATGGCTACACCTTC
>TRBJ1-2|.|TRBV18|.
CASSPPEGKVYGYTF
TGTGCCAGCTCACCACCGGAGGGGAAAGTCTATGGCTACACCTTC
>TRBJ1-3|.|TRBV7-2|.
CASSLSSSGNTIYF
TGTGCCAGCAGCTTATCCAGTTCTGGAAACACCATATATTTT
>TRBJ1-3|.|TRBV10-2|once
CASRPRGGGNTIYF
TGCGCCAGCAGGCCGAGGGGGGGTGGAAACACCATATATTTT
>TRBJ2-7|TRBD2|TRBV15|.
CATSRDTTSGYEQYF
TGTGCCACCAGCAGAGATACGACTAGCGGCTACGAGCAGTACTTC
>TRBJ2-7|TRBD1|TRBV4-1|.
CASSQGQGVGYEQYF
TGCGCCAGCAGCCAAGGACAGGGGGTCGGTTACGAGCAGTACTTC
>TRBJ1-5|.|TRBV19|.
CASSTRSSGANQPQHF
TGTGCCAGTAGTACCAGATCCTCTGGGGCCAATCAGCCCCAGCATTTT
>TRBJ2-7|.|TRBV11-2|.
CASSWAGSYEQYF
TGTGCCAGCAGCTGGGCGGGCTCCTACGAGCAGTACTTC
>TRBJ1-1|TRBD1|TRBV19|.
CASSKDRDTEAFF
TGTGCCAGTAGTAAAGACAGGGACACTGAAGCTTTCTTT
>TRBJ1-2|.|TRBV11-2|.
CASSLGGQTSNYGYTF
TGTGCCAGCAGCTTAGGAGGACAGACATCTAACTATGGCTACACCTTC
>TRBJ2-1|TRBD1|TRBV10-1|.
CARGTGSYVRVCITRNEQFF
TGCGCCAGAGGGACAGGGAGCTATGTCCGCGTATGTATTACTCGCAATGAGCAGTTCTTC
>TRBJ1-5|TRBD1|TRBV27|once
CASSRDRGNSNQPQHF
TGTGCCAGCAGTCGAGACAGGGGGAATAGCAATCAGCCCCAGCATTTT
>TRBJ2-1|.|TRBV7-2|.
CASSFYRTGTNSYNEQFF
TGTGCCAGCAGCTTCTACCGCACCGGGACAAACTCCTACAATGAGCAGTTCTTC
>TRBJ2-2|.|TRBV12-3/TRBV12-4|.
CASMAGNTGELFF
TGTGCCAGCATGGCGGGGAACACCGGGGAGCTGTTTTTT
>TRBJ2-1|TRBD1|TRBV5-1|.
CASSLAPGQGGNEQFF
TGCGCCAGCAGCTTGGCCCCGGGACAGGGAGGAAATGAGCAGTTCTTC
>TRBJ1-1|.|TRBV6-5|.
CASSYGGGLGEAFF
TGTGCCAGCAGTTACGGCGGGGGACTTGGTGAAGCTTTCTTT
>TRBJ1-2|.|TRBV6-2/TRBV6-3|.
CASSSLGGAGYGYTF
TGTGCCAGCAGTTCACTCGGGGGGGCCGGCTATGGCTACACCTTC
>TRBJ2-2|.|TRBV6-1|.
CASSDLGGTGELFF
TGTGCCAGCAGTGACCTAGGGGGCACCGGGGAGCTGTTTTTT
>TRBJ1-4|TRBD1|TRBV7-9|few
CASSSGGQLYEKLFF
TGTGCCAGCAGCTCCGGGGGACAGCTTTATGAAAAACTGTTTTTT
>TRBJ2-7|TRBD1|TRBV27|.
CASSTGGSEQYF
TGTGCCAGCAGTACAGGGGGCTCCGAGCAGTACTTC
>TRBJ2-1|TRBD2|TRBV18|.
CASSPPVGRGGHYNEQFF
TGTGCCAGCTCACCCCCTGTGGGTCGGGGGGGACACTACAATGAGCAGTTCTTC
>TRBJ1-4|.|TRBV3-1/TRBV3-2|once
CASSQGGRASEKLFF
TGTGCCAGCAGCCAAGGGGGCAGAGCAAGTGAAAAACTGTTTTTT
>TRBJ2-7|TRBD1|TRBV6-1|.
CASSERDRTSYEQYF
TGTGCCAGCAGTGAACGGGACAGGACATCCTACGAGCAGTACTTC
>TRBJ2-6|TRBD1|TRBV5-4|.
CASSHGRQGVVSGANVLTF
TGTGCCAGCAGCCACGGCCGACAGGGGGTGGTTTCTGGGGCCAACGTCCTGACTTTC
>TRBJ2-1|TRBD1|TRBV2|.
CASRYLGTAGNEQFF
TGTGCCAGCAGGTACCTCGGGACAGCTGGGAATGAGCAGTTCTTC
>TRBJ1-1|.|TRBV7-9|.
CASSLKYEAFF
TGTGCCAGCAGCCTAAAATACGAAGCTTTCTTT
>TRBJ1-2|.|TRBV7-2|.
CASSLGAGMDYGYTF
TGTGCCAGCAGCTTAGGAGCGGGGATGGACTATGGCTACACCTTC